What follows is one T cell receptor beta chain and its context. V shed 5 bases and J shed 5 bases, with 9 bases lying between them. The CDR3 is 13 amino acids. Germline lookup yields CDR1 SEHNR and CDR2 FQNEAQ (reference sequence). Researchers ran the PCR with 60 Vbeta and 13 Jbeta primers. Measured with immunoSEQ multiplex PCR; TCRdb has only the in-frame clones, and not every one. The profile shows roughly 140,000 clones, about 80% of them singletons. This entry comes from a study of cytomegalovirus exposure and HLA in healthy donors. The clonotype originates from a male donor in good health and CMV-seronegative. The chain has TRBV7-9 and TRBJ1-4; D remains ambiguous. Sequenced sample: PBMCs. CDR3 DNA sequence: TGTGCCAGCAGCCCATCCAAAAATGAAAAACTGTTTTTT. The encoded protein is CASSPSKNEKLFF. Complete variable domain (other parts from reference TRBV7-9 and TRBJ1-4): DTGVSQNPRHKITKRGQNVTFRCDPISEHNRLYWYRQTLGQGPEFLTYFQNEAQLEKSRLLSDRFSAERPKGSFSTLEIQRTEQGDSAMYLCASSPSKNEKLFFGSGTQLSVL.